This passage covers 22 T cell receptor beta chains from one sample sequenced in a study of blood T cell repertoires in COVID-19 (dated by TCRdb to about 2020). Libraries were built with the immunoSEQ multiplex PCR assay. This immuneACCESS table, as held by TCRdb, lists in-frame sequences with V and J called but not all clones. Of the missing ones, under half trace to an unresolved V gene in checked studies; the others have no known cause. Present in this sample are approximately 72,000 clones, over 65% of which were seen just once. The top ten constitute roughly 18% of the sample. The source material was peripheral blood. These receptors came from a woman older than 75 with acute or convalescent COVID-19.

CDR3 residues: CASFPTGGGANEQFF. The CDR3 coding sequence is TGTGCCAGCTTCCCCACGGGAGGGGGGGCGAATGAGCAGTTCTTC. This sequence joins TRBV7-9 and TRBJ2-1; TRBD2 aligns across 8 bases. The CDR3 length is 15 residues. J lost 7 bases, V lost 8 bases, and 13 bases had no gene match. In germline, CDR1 is SEHNR, CDR2 FQNEAQ (reference sequence). The variable domain in full, completed from reference TRBV7-9 and TRBJ2-1, reads DTGVSQNPRHKITKRGQNVTFRCDPISEHNRLYWYRQTLGQGPEFLTYFQNEAQLEKSRLLSDRFSAERPKGSFSTLEIQRTEQGDSAMYLCASFPTGGGANEQFFGPGTRLTVL.

The rearrangement joins TRBV6-5 to TRBJ1-5, with D possibly TRBD1 on 5 matching bases. CDR1 is MNHEY, CDR2 SVGAGI, per germline. Trimming pared 2 bases from V and 3 bases from J, leaving 14 bases between. This CDR3 spans 16 amino acids. For the CDR3, the DNA is TGTGCCAGCAGTTACCTCCCGACAGCTCACAATCAGCCCCAGCATTTT. Amino acids: CASSYLPTAHNQPQHF.

DNA of the CDR3: TGCGCCAGCAGCCTAACCGGGACAGGGGGCCAGGGTGGAAACACCATATATTTT. It yields the protein CASSLTGTGGQGGNTIYF. The chain has TRBV5-1 and TRBJ1-3; 12 positions agree with TRBD1. Germline CDR1 reads SGHRS; CDR2 reads YFSETQ. This CDR3 is built from 18 residues. With V trimmed by 4 bases and J by 3 bases, 11 bases remained unmatched.

The V gene is TRBV11-3, the J gene TRBJ2-7; 7 nucleotides line up with TRBD2. V trimming: 1 base; J trimming: 3 bases; junction bases outside the gene matches: 6. The CDR3 runs to 15 residues. Germline CDR1 is SGHNT and CDR2 is YENEEA. For the CDR3, the DNA is TGTGCCAGCAGCTTAGCGGCTAGCGGAATCTACGAGCAGTACTTC. It translates to CASSLAASGIYEQYF.

The J gene is TRBJ2-1, the V gene TRBV29-1; D might be TRBD1 (6 bases). V lost 1 base, J lost 5 bases, and 18 bases lay in between. This CDR3 spans 16 amino acids. Germline loops: CDR1 SQVTM, CDR2 ANQGSEA. For the CDR3, the DNA is TGCAGCGTTGAAGGAAGGTTGGTCGCAGGGGACAATGAGCAGTTCTTC. It is translated as CSVEGRLVAGDNEQFF.

The chain joins TRBV5-4 to TRBJ1-1, with 9 nucleotides matching TRBD1. V gave up 0 bases and J gave up 0 bases; unmatched junction bases: 6. Germline V gene lookup returns CDR1 SGHNT and CDR2 YYREEE (reference sequence). This CDR3 contains 17 residues. The CDR3 DNA is TGTGCCAGCAGCTTGGGTGGGACAGGGTGGATGAACACTGAAGCTTTCTTT. Encoded protein: CASSLGGTGWMNTEAFF.

V usage is TRBV19 and J usage is TRBJ1-1; D not resolved. Germline V lookup: CDR1 LNHDA, CDR2 SQIVND (reference sequence). This CDR3 spans 13 amino acids. Trimming pared 7 bases from V and 1 base from J, leaving 10 bases between. DNA for the CDR3: TGTGCCAGTACCCTTAGAGCGAACACTGAAGCTTTCTTT. Its translation is CASTLRANTEAFF.

The V gene is TRBV19, the J gene TRBJ2-1; 13 nucleotides agree with TRBD2. The germline V gene encodes CDR1 LNHDA and CDR2 SQIVND (reference sequence). V gave up 5 bases and J gave up 11 bases; unmatched junction bases: 3. The CDR3 is 13 residues long. For the CDR3, the DNA is TGTGCCAGTAGTCCCGGGACTAGCGGGAAGCAGTTCTTC. Protein sequence: CASSPGTSGKQFF.

This clone was seen only a few times. The chain is built from TRBV18 and TRBJ2-7, with D perhaps matching TRBD2 (6 bases). The CDR3 has 16 amino acids. Germline V gene data show CDR1 as KGHSH and CDR2 as LQKENI. Trimming took 1 base from V and 6 from J, leaving 19 bases between them. CDR3 in DNA: TGTGCCAGCTCACCACTGCATGGGTCAGGGAGGTCCGAGCAGTACTTC. Translating gives CASSPLHGSGRSEQYF.

J is TRBJ1-5 and V is TRBV19; a weak D match, TRBD1 (5 bases). Germline V gene lookup returns CDR1 LNHDA and CDR2 SQIVND (reference sequence). The CDR3 is made up of 14 amino acids. V was pared by 4 bases and J by 0 bases, with 7 bases between. The CDR3 DNA sequence: TGTGCCAGTAGTAGGACATATAGCAATCAGCCCCAGCATTTT. This sequence encodes CASSRTYSNQPQHF. The whole variable domain, remainder taken from reference TRBV19 and TRBJ1-5, is DGGITQSPKYLFRKEGQNVTLSCEQNLNHDAMYWYRQDPGQGLRLIYYSQIVNDFQKGDIAEGYSVSREKKESFPLTVTSAQKNPTAFYLCASSRTYSNQPQHFGDGTRLSIL.

The chain combines TRBV6-6 with TRBJ1-1, with 9 bases identical to TRBD1. The CDR3 is 13 amino acids. Per the germline V gene, CDR1 is MNHNY and CDR2 is SVGAGI (reference sequence). Germline trimming cut 5 bases from V and 10 bases from J; bases unmatched to any gene: 8. CDR3 residues: CASSLGQGSLAFF. The CDR3, as DNA: TGTGCCAGCAGTCTGGGACAGGGCTCCCTAGCTTTCTTT.

V and J are TRBV7-9 and TRBJ1-3, with 8 bases identical to TRBD1. Germline-derived CDR1 and CDR2 are SEHNR and FQNEAQ (reference sequence). The trim removed 5 bases at V and 14 bases at J, leaving 5 bases unmatched. The CDR3 spans 11 residues. In DNA form, the CDR3 reads TGTGCCAGCAGCAACCAGGGGGCCGTATATTTT. Protein: CASSNQGAVYF.

The J gene is TRBJ1-3, the V gene TRBV19; D is undetermined. With 5 bases removed from V and 0 bases from J, the gap between germline ends came to 11 bases. CDR1 and CDR2 (germline): LNHDA, SQIVND (reference sequence). The CDR3 spans 15 residues. This CDR3 reads CASSSQVSSGNTIYF. DNA for the CDR3: TGTGCCAGTAGTTCTCAGGTCAGCTCTGGAAACACCATATATTTT.

The CDR3 region is CASSVRPGTSGGAEQFF. The CDR3 nucleotides read TGTGCCAGCAGCGTACGTCCCGGGACTAGCGGGGGGGCTGAGCAGTTCTTC. The chain combines TRBV5-5 with TRBJ2-1; the match to TRBD2 covers 16 bases. After removal of 4 bases from V and 9 bases from J, the junction contained 10 bases not matched to a gene. CDR1 and CDR2 from the germline V gene are SGHKS and YYEKEE (reference sequence). The CDR3 spans 17 residues.

The genes are TRBV2 and TRBJ2-3; D might be TRBD1 (6 bases). Germline-derived CDR1 and CDR2 are SNHLY and FYNNEI. The germline V and J ends were trimmed by 7 bases and 6 bases, with 17 bases remaining between them. This CDR3 has 14 amino acids. Here the CDR3 DNA reads TGTGCCAGCACCCCCCCTACAGGGTCCGATACGCAGTATTTT. Translation: CASTPPTGSDTQYF.

V and J are TRBV5-1 and TRBJ1-2; maybe TRBD1 (5 bases). Looked up from germline, CDR1 is SGHRS and CDR2 is YFSETQ. CDR3 length: 13 residues. The V gene lost 4 bases and the J gene lost 8 bases, with 15 bases spanning the gap. CDR3 loop: CASSPTVDRGYTF. CDR3 sequence (DNA): TGCGCCAGCAGCCCGACAGTGGATAGAGGCTACACCTTC.

The rearrangement joins TRBV5-1 to TRBJ2-2; 7 positions match TRBD2. Germline-derived CDR1 and CDR2 are SGHRS and YFSETQ. The CDR3 is 16 amino acids. J lost 4 bases, V lost 0 bases, and 6 bases had no gene match. The CDR3 DNA follows: TGCGCCAGCAGCTTGGCTCTAGCGGTGGGCACCGGGGAGCTGTTTTTT. It is translated as CASSLALAVGTGELFF.

The chain recombines TRBV7-3 with TRBJ1-2, with D unresolved. Trimming took off 5 bases at V and 3 bases at J, with 13 bases between the two ends. The germline CDR1 and CDR2 sequences are SGHTA and FQGTGA. The CDR3 spans 14 residues. CDR3 in amino acids: CASSATDGDYGYTF. The CDR3 DNA reads TGTGCCAGCAGCGCGACCGACGGGGACTATGGCTACACCTTC.

The CDR3 loop is CARTSGFRGTGELFF. CDR3 DNA: TGTGCCCGGACTAGCGGGTTCCGAGGCACCGGGGAGCTGTTTTTT. The chain joins TRBV30 to TRBJ2-2; 11 bases line up with TRBD2. This CDR3 region has 15 residues. The V segment lost 8 bases and the J segment 4 bases; nucleotides outside the gene matches: 9. Germline lookup yields CDR1 GTSNPN and CDR2 SVGIG (reference sequence).

The gene calls are TRBV25-1 and TRBJ1-3; no clear D gene. V dropped 1 base and J dropped 4 bases, with 11 bases sitting between them. Germline V CDR1 and CDR2: MGHDK, SYGVNS. The CDR3 extends over 15 amino acids. CDR3: CASSESGSIGNTIYF. CDR3 bases: TGTGCCAGCAGTGAATCGGGGTCAATAGGAAACACCATATATTTT. The complete variable domain, with remaining parts taken from reference TRBV25-1 and TRBJ1-3, reads EADIYQTPRYLVIGTGKKITLECSQTMGHDKMYWYQQDPGMELHLIHYSYGVNSTEKGDLSSESTVSRIRTEHFPLTLESARPSHTSQYLCASSESGSIGNTIYFGEGSWLTVV.

The genes are TRBV9 and TRBJ2-7; D possibly corresponds to TRBD2 (5 bases). Germline V gene sequence: CDR1 SGDLS, CDR2 YYNGEE. The CDR3 contains 13 residues. V shed 4 bases and J shed 2 bases, with 10 bases lying between them. CDR3 residues: CASSPTGTYEQYF. CDR3 DNA: TGTGCCAGCAGCCCCACGGGGACCTACGAGCAGTACTTC.

J is TRBJ2-2 and V is TRBV27; D uncertain. The CDR3 length is 13 residues. The V gene's germline CDR1 is MNHEY and CDR2 SMNVEV (reference sequence). V lost 5 bases, J lost 9 bases, and 13 bases lay in between. The CDR3 nucleotides are TGTGCCAGCAGTCCCCCCTCTTTCCGGGAGCTGTTTTTT. Protein: CASSPPSFRELFF.